The clone carrying this T cell receptor (beta chain) was recorded many times. As yet, its antigen is unknown. 5'RACE template switching added a universal primer site and UMIs to TCR cDNA. TCRdb re-derived calls from the 5' RACE reads in MiXCR, one entry per CDR3 protein. The sample contains 200,000 or so distinct CDR3 sequences, 6% to 8% of which appear only once. The CDR3 runs to 16 residues. Per the germline V gene, CDR1 is SGHRS and CDR2 is YFSETQ. Trimming removed 3 bases from V and 0 bases from J, with 14 bases in between. The data are from a study of T cells after yellow fever vaccination. Turning to the study itself: Any fraction with a low cell number was prepared using SMART-Seq v4 Ultra Low Input. Overall study findings and caveats: When the response was secondary, it was weaker but reached its peak faster, day 5 versus 15. FACS-sorted repertoires might harbor abundant contaminating clonotypes from the bulk population.

The sequencing here drew on CD4+ T cells sorted from PBMCs, taken on the day of the yellow fever booster vaccination. V is TRBV5-1 and J is TRBJ2-3; tentatively, D is TRBD2 (7 bases). This clonotype originated in a man younger than 40 who received the YFV17D yellow fever vaccine. CDR3 DNA sequence: TGCGCCAGCAGCTCCATCGGGGGGACAAGCACAGATACGCAGTATTTT. The encoded protein is CASSSIGGTSTDTQYF.